The clone carrying this T cell receptor (beta chain) was seen a single time. Other nucleotide sequences from this sample produce the same CDR3. This specimen belongs to a study of blood T cell repertoires in COVID-19. About the study: Whether acute or convalescent, the COVID-19 samples came from the United States, Italy and Spain. T cells, B-cell-depleted T cells, or PBMCs supplied cDNA or gDNA.

Authors' analysis steps: Counts of nucleated cells, estimated from reference gene primer amplification, were obtained. Measured with immunoSEQ multiplex PCR; TCRdb has only the in-frame clones, and not every one. Clone size and V and J calls were adopted from that table, with D and trimming inferred from the DNA. The sample includes 100,000 to 150,000 clones, about 81% of them seen just once. V lost 6 bases to trimming and J lost 5 bases; unmatched junction nucleotides: 10. The CDR3 has 15 residues. Looked up from germline, CDR1 is KGHSH and CDR2 is LQKENI. Sequencing used peripheral blood. The chain combines TRBV18 with TRBJ1-2; 9 nucleotides agree with TRBD1. This receptor was taken from a woman between 45 and 60 years old with acute or convalescent COVID-19. The DNA for the CDR3 is TGTGCCAGCTCCCCGTCGGACAGGGGAGGGTATGGCTACACCTTC. It encodes CASSPSDRGGYGYTF.